Included here is one TCR beta chain sequence, with context. Its antigen is still unknown. The sample is drawn from a study of CD8+ T cells in alopecia areata. Study-level information: The study gave tofacitinib for 6 to 18 months, then 6 months off drug.

Documented treatment: oral pan-JAK inhibitor, 5-10 mg twice daily. Study findings and constraints: On tofacitinib, scalp clonality and expanded CD8+ clones among top 100 fell significantly.

cDNA reverse transcribed from extracted RNA served as the sequencing template. Some clones are missing from TCRdb's copy, which holds only in-frame ones; the method was immunoSEQ multiplex PCR. The sample carries approximately 90,000 clones, over 70% recorded once. V dropped 5 bases and J dropped 2 bases, with 12 bases sitting between them. Germline V CDR1 and CDR2: SGHVS, FNYEAQ. The CDR3 sequence is 14 residues long. The rearrangement links TRBV7-6 to TRBJ2-5, with D perhaps matching TRBD1 (6 bases). The source material was CD8+ T cells sorted from blood, sampled between weeks 44 and 45, from a patient treated with tofacitinib. The receptor comes from a human donor with alopecia areata. The DNA for the CDR3 is TGTGCCAGCAGCCCAGACAGGAATCAAGAGACCCAGTACTTC. Its translation is CASSPDRNQETQYF.